These 12 T cell receptor beta chains came from one sample sequenced in a study of cytomegalovirus exposure and HLA in healthy donors. Sequencing used immunoSEQ multiplex PCR; TCRdb keeps in-frame clones, though not all of them. Seen here are tens of thousands of clones, 85% to 95% observed once, and the top ten hold over 0.65%. The sequencing input was PBMCs. Receptors originate from a man aged 18 to 30 in good health and CMV-seronegative.

V gene TRBV27 combines with J gene TRBJ1-5; maybe TRBD1 (6 bases). Trimming took off 6 bases at V and 8 bases at J, with 20 bases between the two ends. Germline V gene lookup returns CDR1 MNHEY and CDR2 SMNVEV (reference sequence). This CDR3 region has 15 residues. DNA of the CDR3: TGTGCCAGCAGGGCAGTTGTGGGGGGGGCGGAGCCCCAGCATTTT. Translated: CASRAVVGGAEPQHF.

About this clone: One junction end does not reproduce the germline sequence, and a read error may be involved. The chain has TRBV11-3 and TRBJ2-5; D might be TRBD2 (5 bases). The CDR3 has 15 residues. The germline V gene encodes CDR1 SGHNT and CDR2 YENEEA. The DNA for the CDR3 is TGTGCCAGCAGCCTAGAGGAGCGGCCTGGGGAGACCCAGTACTTC. It translates to CASSLEERPGETQYF.

The chain links TRBV13 to TRBJ2-7; TRBD1 matches 9 bases. The CDR3 contains 16 residues. With 5 bases clipped from V and 8 bases from J, the junction kept 16 bases outside the gene matches. CDR1 is PRHDT and CDR2 is FYEKMQ in the germline V gene (reference sequence). Written as DNA, the CDR3 is TGTGCCAGCAGCGGTCTTTTGGGACAGGGTGGGGGCAAGCAGTACTTC. It is translated as CASSGLLGQGGGKQYF.

The chain joins TRBV6-5 to TRBJ1-2; tentative D call: TRBD1 (5 bases). The V end was cut by 4 bases, the J end by 4 bases, with 10 bases between. Germline CDR1 reads MNHEY; CDR2 reads SVGAGI. The CDR3 has 13 residues. This chain's CDR3 is CASSSQGRYGYTF. The CDR3 DNA follows: TGTGCCAGCAGTTCTCAGGGCCGCTATGGCTACACCTTC.

The CDR3 DNA reads TGTGCCAGCAGTTTCACGGGGGGCGTGTACGAGCAGTACTTC. Residues: CASSFTGGVYEQYF. This rearrangement joins TRBV2 to TRBJ2-7; D possibly corresponds to TRBD2 (7 bases). Germline values: CDR1 SNHLY, CDR2 FYNNEI. V lost 5 bases and J lost 4, with 15 bases in between. This CDR3 region has 14 residues.

The chain recombines TRBV9 with TRBJ2-7, with 14 bases fitting TRBD2. The CDR3 length is 17 residues. The V segment lost 3 bases and the J segment 0 bases; nucleotides outside the gene matches: 5. Per the germline V gene, CDR1 is SGDLS and CDR2 is YYNGEE. CDR3 protein: CASSDRLAGGISYEQYF. As DNA, the CDR3 is TGTGCCAGCAGCGATCGACTAGCGGGAGGGATCTCCTACGAGCAGTACTTC.

The gene calls are TRBV5-1 and TRBJ1-3, with 9 bases aligning to TRBD1. The CDR3 loop spans 15 amino acids. V was pared by 4 bases and J by 5 bases, with 7 bases of the junction left unmatched. CDR1 SGHRS and CDR2 YFSETQ come from the germline V gene. CDR3 sequence: CASSPGGQGRNTIYF. The DNA for the CDR3 is TGCGCCAGCAGCCCTGGTGGACAGGGGAGAAACACCATATATTTT.

The V gene is TRBV9, the J gene TRBJ2-3, with D maybe TRBD2 (5 bases). The CDR3 contains 14 residues. Germline V gene lookup returns CDR1 SGDLS and CDR2 YYNGEE. Trimming stripped 4 bases from V and 2 bases from J, with 11 bases between. The CDR3 DNA follows: TGTGCCAGCAGCTTGGACGGACTCACAGATACGCAGTATTTT. Translated, it gives CASSLDGLTDTQYF.

This clone turned up a few times. This chain links TRBV28 with TRBJ1-5; D not certain. The CDR3 extends over 14 amino acids. The germline V gene encodes CDR1 MDHEN and CDR2 SYDVKM. V was cut by 5 bases and J by 6 bases, with 14 bases left in between. Here the CDR3 reads CASSPSSTVQPQHF. The CDR3 coding sequence is TGTGCCAGCAGTCCAAGCTCTACAGTTCAGCCCCAGCATTTT.

The CDR3 nucleotides are TGTGCCAGCAGTTTCGACAGGGGAGGGGACGAGCAGTACTTC. Amino acid sequence: CASSFDRGGDEQYF. The chain combines TRBV27 with TRBJ2-7; tentatively, D is TRBD1 (8 bases). The CDR3 has 14 residues. The ends were cut back, 3 bases at V and 5 bases at J, with 14 bases in the middle. CDR1 is MNHEY, CDR2 SMNVEV, per germline (reference sequence).

V is TRBV25-1 and J is TRBJ2-1; D remains unclear. The CDR3 extends over 14 amino acids. CDR1 MGHDK and CDR2 SYGVNS come from the germline V gene. With 2 bases removed from V and 6 bases from J, the gap between germline ends came to 11 bases. The CDR3, as DNA: TGTGCCAGCAGTGAACCCCTCCGAGGCAATGAGCAGTTCTTC. Translating gives CASSEPLRGNEQFF. Based on the CDR3 plus reference TRBV25-1 and TRBJ2-1, the full variable domain is EADIYQTPRYLVIGTGKKITLECSQTMGHDKMYWYQQDPGMELHLIHYSYGVNSTEKGDLSSESTVSRIRTEHFPLTLESARPSHTSQYLCASSEPLRGNEQFFGPGTRLTVL.

The chain employs TRBV5-6 and TRBJ1-1, with 7 bases fitting TRBD1. CDR3 length: 15 residues. Germline-derived CDR1 and CDR2 are SGHDT and YYEEEE. J gave up 4 bases and V 4 bases, and 10 bases lay outside the gene matches. Here the CDR3 reads CASSHWSQGRTEAFF. The CDR3 nucleotides are TGTGCCAGCAGCCACTGGTCACAGGGGCGCACTGAAGCTTTCTTT.